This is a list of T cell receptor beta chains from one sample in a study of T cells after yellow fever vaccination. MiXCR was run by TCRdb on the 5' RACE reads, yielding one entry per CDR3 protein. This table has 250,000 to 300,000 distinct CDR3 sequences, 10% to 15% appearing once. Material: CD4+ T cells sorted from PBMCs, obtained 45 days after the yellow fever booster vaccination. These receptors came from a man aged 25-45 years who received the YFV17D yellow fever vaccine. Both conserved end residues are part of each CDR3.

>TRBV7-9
CASSLWDSYSNQPQHF
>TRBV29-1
CSVDLAGGGETQYF
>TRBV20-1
CSIPRPHYGYTF
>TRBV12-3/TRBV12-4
CASRKEQWSTEAFF
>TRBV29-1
CSVYLYKGQKDYEQYF
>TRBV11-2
CASSLARTVNTEAFF
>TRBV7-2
CASSRGGTANTGELFF
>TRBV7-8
CASSLFRSLETQYF
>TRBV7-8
CASSFGRPQPQHF
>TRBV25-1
CASSEGTGFYEQYF
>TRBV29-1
CSVLGVRTDTQYF
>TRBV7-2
CASSLTSGRFNEQFF
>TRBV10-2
CASAGTSGIYEQYF
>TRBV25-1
CASREGGGYNEQFF
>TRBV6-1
CASSLGPLKDEQYF
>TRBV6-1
CASSKGTSGEETQYF
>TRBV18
CASSKGGDQPQHF
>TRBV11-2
CASSIGTSKYNEQFF
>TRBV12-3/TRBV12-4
CASTSGGAYFQPQHF
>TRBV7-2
CASSLDGSSAGAAFF
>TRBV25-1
CASSPQGVDNQPQHF
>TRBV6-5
CASSTRLAEGEFF
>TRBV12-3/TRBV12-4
CASRSSGSSYEQYF
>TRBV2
CASRASGGGEQFF